A single sample gave rise to the 9 T cell receptor beta chains below, sequenced in a study of identical twins. TCRdb itself ran the 5' RACE reads through MiXCR, one entry per CDR3 protein. The table shows fewer than 900,000 distinct CDR3 sequences, with 21% occurring only once. The data were also submitted as part of a second study, on T cells expressing NK-cell markers.

Sample: PBMCs. The receptor set was obtained from a woman younger than 35 in good health.

This chain uses TRBV4-3 with TRBJ2-7; D gene unclear. CDR3 length: 14 residues. Trimming left V 1 base short and J 3 bases short, with 10 bases between. Looked up from germline, CDR1 is LGHNA and CDR2 is YSLEER. CDR3 protein: CASSQGPFRYEQYF. The DNA of the CDR3 is TGCGCCAGCAGCCAAGGTCCATTCCGCTACGAGCAGTACTTC.

The chain combines TRBV19 with TRBJ1-5; no reliable D call. The CDR3 length is 13 residues. Germline CDR1 is LNHDA and CDR2 is SQIVND (reference sequence). V was cut by 4 bases and J by 1 base, with 5 bases left in between. CDR3 coding DNA: TGTGCCAGTAGTAGGAGAAGCAATCAGCCCCAGCATTTT. Protein sequence: CASSRRSNQPQHF. Complete variable domain (other parts from reference TRBV19 and TRBJ1-5): DGGITQSPKYLFRKEGQNVTLSCEQNLNHDAMYWYRQDPGQGLRLIYYSQIVNDFQKGDIAEGYSVSREKKESFPLTVTSAQKNPTAFYLCASSRRSNQPQHFGDGTRLSIL.

This chain joins TRBV27 and TRBJ2-7; the match to TRBD1 covers 7 bases. The CDR3 is 13 residues long. Germline V gene sequence: CDR1 MNHEY, CDR2 SMNVEV (reference sequence). V lost 7 bases, J lost 2 bases, and 5 bases stayed unmatched. The chain's CDR3 is CASTRTGTYEQYF. DNA for the CDR3: TGTGCCAGCACCCGGACAGGCACCTACGAGCAGTACTTC.

This chain connects TRBV6-2 or TRBV6-3 to TRBJ2-7; D may be TRBD1 or TRBD2 (5 bases each). V lost 4 bases and J 3 bases, leaving 16 bases between the germline ends. Germline V lookup: CDR1 MNHEY, CDR2 SVGEGT. This CDR3 spans 15 amino acids. This chain's CDR3 is CASSSMTRGDYEQYF. The DNA of the CDR3 is TGTGCCAGCAGTTCTATGACACGAGGGGACTACGAGCAGTACTTC.

This clonotype was detected only a few times. V and J are TRBV20-1 and TRBJ2-5; unclear D gene. This CDR3 is 13 amino acids long. Germline loops: CDR1 DFQATT, CDR2 SNEGSKA (reference sequence). The V gene lost 3 bases and the J gene lost 4 bases, with 12 bases spanning the gap. The CDR3 DNA reads TGCAGTGCTAGGGTCGGAGCTCGAGAGACCCAGTACTTC. Protein: CSARVGARETQYF.

Of note for this clonotype: This may arise from a read error, as a much more abundant clone is one base away. CDR3 coding DNA: TGTGCCAGCAGGAGGACTAGCACAGATACGCAGTATTTT. This sequence encodes CASRRTSTDTQYF. The rearrangement uses TRBV7-8 and TRBJ2-3, with TRBD2 as a possible D gene (5 bases). V was pared by 6 bases and J by 0 bases, with 7 bases between. This CDR3 is built from 13 residues. The V gene's germline CDR1 is SGHVS and CDR2 FQNEAQ.

This clonotype was seen a few times. The chain has TRBV7-2 and TRBJ2-1, with D perhaps TRBD1 or TRBD2 (5 bases each). CDR3 length equals 14 residues. V was clipped by 4 bases and J by 5 bases, with 12 bases between them. Germline V lookup: CDR1 SGHTA, CDR2 FQGNSA. CDR3 in DNA: TGTGCCAGCAGCTCCTGGGGGACCGACAATGAGCAGTTCTTC. This encodes CASSSWGTDNEQFF.

This clonotype was seen only a few times. The chain employs TRBV27 and TRBJ2-3; D gene uncertain. There are 13 residues in the CDR3. V lost 6 bases and J lost 4, with 11 bases in between. In germline, CDR1 is MNHEY, CDR2 SMNVEV (reference sequence). CDR3 in amino acids: CASRLSLSDTQYF. The CDR3, as DNA: TGTGCCAGCAGACTGTCCCTGTCAGATACGCAGTATTTT.

Only a few counts were recorded for this clonotype. The chain couples TRBV7-9 to TRBJ1-2; no clear D. CDR1 and CDR2 (germline): SEHNR, FQNEAQ (reference sequence). The CDR3 consists of 12 residues. Trimming pared 2 bases from V and 8 bases from J, leaving 9 bases between. The CDR3 region is CASSLTELGYTF. The CDR3 DNA reads TGTGCCAGCAGCTTAACGGAATTAGGCTACACCTTC.